The sample holds a few counts of the clone carrying this TCR beta chain. Its antigen is undetermined. With 1 base removed from V and 6 bases from J, the gap between germline ends came to 7 bases. Germline CDR1 reads DFQATT; CDR2 reads SNEGSKA (reference sequence). The CDR3 covers 11 residues. General study results and limits: The TCR gene usage of tumor memory CD4+ T cells clustered together with blood and lymph node memory CD4+ cells and with lymph node naive CD4+ cells.

Full-length variable regions came from constant-region reverse primers plus semi-nested Nested Universal Primer A PCR. TCRdb itself ran the 5' RACE reads through MiXCR, one entry per CDR3 protein. The sample carries over 10,000 distinct CDR3 sequences, roughly 51% recorded once. Cells sorted as Tregs were CD4+, CD25+ and CD127-/low. This sequence originates from a female donor with breast cancer. Sequencing was performed on tumor-infiltrating Tregs sorted from the breast tumor. The rearrangement uses TRBV20-1 and TRBJ2-7; possible D gene TRBD1, 5 bases. The CDR3 coding sequence is TGCAGTGCTAGAGCAGGGTTCGAGCAGTACTTC. The encoded protein is CSARAGFEQYF.